This T cell receptor beta chain stems from a study of identical twins. After template switching added a universal primer site, the resulting cDNA carried unique molecular identifiers. TCRdb reanalysed the 5' RACE reads using MiXCR and keeps one entry per CDR3 protein. The table has around 480,000 distinct CDR3 sequences, over 11% seen once. Concerning this clonotype: What it binds is not known.

Germline-derived CDR1 and CDR2 are DFQATT and SNEGSKA (reference sequence). J lost 7 bases, V lost 4 bases, and 12 bases had no gene match. CDR3 length: 16 residues. The study's findings and limits: Invariant MAIT and iNKT cells may have partly biased zero-insertion analyses. Not following the same donors, the study drew its conclusions from cross-sectional statistical analysis.

The data also belong to a second study, concerning yellow fever vaccine responses in identical twins.

J is TRBJ1-4 and V is TRBV20-1, with 10 bases aligning to TRBD1. This TCR came from a woman aged 18-29 years in good health. Specimen: CD4+ T cells sorted from blood. The CDR3 loop is CSAKRGTGVGGEKLFF. DNA of the CDR3: TGCAGTGCTAAGAGAGGGACAGGGGTTGGTGGTGAAAAACTGTTTTTT.